These 25 T cell receptor beta chains came from one sample sequenced in a study of cytomegalovirus exposure and HLA in healthy donors. 13 Jbeta primers and 60 Vbeta primers were used for the PCR. Sequencing was performed with immunoSEQ multiplex PCR; in TCRdb, only in-frame clones are kept and a portion is missing. The repertoire includes 75,000 to 80,000 clones, 78% of them detected once, and less than 2% sits in the top ten. Sequencing used PBMCs. The source is a man between 40 and 49 years old in good health and CMV-seronegative.

The gene calls are TRBV6-5 and TRBJ1-2, with D possibly being TRBD1 (6 bases). Trimming removed 0 bases from V and 4 bases from J, with 12 bases in between. The CDR3 extends over 15 amino acids. Germline V lookup: CDR1 MNHEY, CDR2 SVGAGI. CDR3 in amino acids: CASSYSLQGSYGYTF. The DNA for the CDR3 is TGTGCCAGCAGTTACTCTCTGCAGGGGAGCTATGGCTACACCTTC.

The chain links TRBV7-6 to TRBJ2-1, with TRBD1 as a possible D gene (6 bases). Trimming took off 3 bases at V and 6 bases at J, with 15 bases between the two ends. This CDR3 spans 15 amino acids. Germline V CDR1 and CDR2: SGHVS, FNYEAQ. For the CDR3, the DNA is TGTGCCAGCAGCTTGGACAGCTTGGGAACCAATGAGCAGTTCTTC. Translating gives CASSLDSLGTNEQFF.

The chain recombines TRBV27 with TRBJ1-1; D remains ambiguous. Germline V gene data show CDR1 as MNHEY and CDR2 as SMNVEV (reference sequence). The CDR3 sequence is 15 residues long. V lost 4 bases and J 2 bases, leaving 14 bases between the germline ends. CDR3 sequence (DNA): TGTGCCAGCAGTTGGGAGGGAATGGGAAACACTGAAGCTTTCTTT. Translating it yields CASSWEGMGNTEAFF.

V gene TRBV7-2 combines with J gene TRBJ1-5; D is perhaps TRBD1 (5 bases). V lost 4 bases and J 3 bases, leaving 10 bases between the germline ends. The length of the CDR3 is 14 residues. Germline V gives CDR1 SGHTA, CDR2 FQGNSA. The CDR3 DNA is TGTGCCAGCAGCTCGATGGACAACAATCAGCCCCAGCATTTT. It codes for CASSSMDNNQPQHF.

This clone appeared once. The chain links TRBV4-1 to TRBJ1-6; no reliable D call. Germline V CDR1 and CDR2: MGHRA, YSYEKL. Trimming removed 0 bases from V and 8 bases from J, with 11 bases in between. The CDR3 sequence is 15 residues long. This CDR3 reads CASSQEGGADSPLHF. The DNA of the CDR3 is TGCGCCAGCAGCCAAGAAGGCGGCGCGGATTCACCCCTCCACTTT.

The CDR3 DNA is TGTGCCAGCAGTCAAGTGAGGGACACTGAAGCTTTCTTT. Its protein product is CASSQVRDTEAFF. The gene calls are TRBV28 and TRBJ1-1; unclear D gene. The CDR3 spans 13 residues. V gave up 5 bases and J gave up 3 bases, with 10 bases separating them. The germline V gene encodes CDR1 MDHEN and CDR2 SYDVKM. The whole variable domain, filled in from reference TRBV28 and TRBJ1-1, reads DVKVTQSSRYLVKRTGEKVFLECVQDMDHENMFWYRQDPGLGLRLIYFSYDVKMKEKGDIPEGYSVSREKKERFSLILESASTNQTSMYLCASSQVRDTEAFFGQGTRLTVV.

The chain recombines TRBV19 with TRBJ2-6; a possible D gene is TRBD2 (5 bases). CDR3 length: 15 amino acids. Germline values: CDR1 LNHDA, CDR2 SQIVND (reference sequence). V was shortened by 5 bases and J by 5 bases, with 13 bases between the two germline ends. Written as DNA, the CDR3 is TGTGCCAGTAGTGTCGGACTGGGTTGGGCCAACGTCCTGACTTTC. It codes for CASSVGLGWANVLTF.

The gene calls are TRBV29-1 and TRBJ1-1, with a possible D match to TRBD1 (5 bases). The ends were cut back, 6 bases at V and 1 base at J, with 12 bases in the middle. This CDR3 is built from 13 residues. Germline values: CDR1 SQVTM, CDR2 ANQGSEA. The CDR3 DNA sequence: TGCAGCGTCCGAAATCAGGGGAACACTGAAGCTTTCTTT. Translated: CSVRNQGNTEAFF. Full variable domain (missing parts from reference TRBV29-1 and TRBJ1-1): SAVISQKPSRDICQRGTSLTIQCQVDSQVTMMFWYRQQPGQSLTLIATANQGSEATYESGFVIDKFPISRPNLTFSTLTVSNMSPEDSSIYLCSVRNQGNTEAFFGQGTRLTVV.

V is TRBV6-1 and J is TRBJ2-7; 10 bases map to TRBD1. This CDR3 is 15 amino acids long. V lost 3 bases to trimming and J lost 6 bases; unmatched junction nucleotides: 8. Germline V CDR1 and CDR2: MNHNS, SASEGT. This CDR3 is CASSEVTGGLGEQYF. The CDR3 region has the DNA TGTGCCAGCAGTGAGGTGACAGGGGGCCTCGGCGAGCAGTACTTC.

The rearrangement joins TRBV27 to TRBJ1-1; no clear D. CDR3 length equals 13 residues. In germline, CDR1 is MNHEY, CDR2 SMNVEV (reference sequence). The V and J ends lost 6 bases and 6 bases respectively, with 14 bases between them. The chain's CDR3 is CASSPGRGAEAFF. The CDR3 DNA reads TGTGCCAGCAGCCCCGGAAGAGGCGCTGAAGCTTTCTTT.

About this clone itself: At one end the junction does not follow the germline gene, possibly because of a read error. The V gene is TRBV18, the J gene TRBJ1-3; D is ambiguous. This CDR3 contains 15 residues. Germline CDR1 is KGHSH and CDR2 is LQKENI. CDR3 sequence (DNA): TGTACCAGCTCAACGGGAGCTCTCGGGGGAAACACCATATATTTT. It encodes CTSSTGALGGNTIYF.

This clone was recorded a few times. This sequence joins TRBV27 and TRBJ2-2, with D tentatively TRBD1 (5 bases). Trimming removed 8 bases at V and 7 bases at J, with 26 bases between. Germline V lookup: CDR1 MNHEY, CDR2 SMNVEV (reference sequence). This CDR3 is built from 17 residues. CDR3 sequence: CASPDCVGQGMGGELFF. The CDR3 coding sequence is TGTGCCAGCCCTGATTGTGTGGGGCAGGGTATGGGCGGGGAGCTGTTTTTT.

This chain connects TRBV10-3 to TRBJ2-2; 12 nucleotides align to TRBD2. The CDR3 has 16 residues. The junction had 8 bases not matched to a gene; V was cut back by 5 bases and J by 7 bases. The germline V gene has CDR1 ENHRY and CDR2 SYGVKD. The CDR3 bases are TGTGCCATCAGTAGGACTAGCGGGGCCCTACTCGGGGAGCTGTTTTTT. It encodes CAISRTSGALLGELFF.

The chain is built from TRBV29-1 and TRBJ2-1, with TRBD2 matching 13 bases. Trimming removed 7 bases from V and 4 bases from J; junction bases left unmatched: 7. The germline gives CDR1 SQVTM, CDR2 ANQGSEA. CDR3 length: 15 residues. The CDR3 region is CSARTSGSGYNEQFF. In nucleotides, the CDR3 is TGCAGCGCCCGGACTAGCGGGAGTGGTTACAATGAGCAGTTCTTC.

The rearrangement links TRBV30 to TRBJ2-3, with 8 bases identical to TRBD1. CDR3 length equals 14 residues. The germline V gene encodes CDR1 GTSNPN and CDR2 SVGIG (reference sequence). V lost 8 bases, J lost 2 bases, and 9 bases stayed unmatched. The CDR3 bases are TGTGCCGCGGACAGGGATAAGGCCACAGATACGCAGTATTTT. Translating gives CAADRDKATDTQYF.

V usage is TRBV4-1 and J usage is TRBJ1-2; D possibly corresponds to TRBD1 (6 bases). From germline, CDR1 is MGHRA and CDR2 YSYEKL. The V gene lost 3 bases and the J gene lost 4 bases, with 12 bases spanning the gap. The CDR3 consists of 14 residues. This CDR3 reads CASSQPGQAYGYTF. The CDR3 nucleotides are TGCGCCAGCAGCCAGCCGGGACAAGCCTATGGCTACACCTTC.

This CDR3 reads CASTLFRGPSNQPQHF. The CDR3 region has the DNA TGTGCCAGTACCTTGTTCAGGGGACCCAGCAATCAGCCCCAGCATTTT. V and J are TRBV19 and TRBJ1-5, with D possibly matching TRBD1 (6 bases). CDR3 length equals 16 residues. The germline CDR1 and CDR2 sequences are LNHDA and SQIVND (reference sequence). Between the trimmed V and J ends, which lost 7 bases and 1 base, there was a span of 17 bases.

This clone was observed a handful of times. The V and J genes are TRBV6-6 and TRBJ2-3, with D maybe TRBD2 (5 bases). The CDR3 consists of 13 residues. V gave up 5 bases and J gave up 4 bases, with 10 bases separating them. Germline CDR1 reads MNHNY; CDR2 reads SVGAGI (reference sequence). In DNA, the CDR3 is TGTGCCAGCAGTGAGAGGGTTCCAGATACGCAGTATTTT. Translating gives CASSERVPDTQYF.

The chain couples TRBV2 to TRBJ2-1, with D possibly TRBD2 on 5 matching bases. Trimming stripped 7 bases from V and 5 bases from J, with 12 bases between. Germline CDR1 is SNHLY and CDR2 is FYNNEI. The length of the CDR3 is 13 residues. Here the CDR3 DNA reads TGTGCCAGCACCGCCACTAGGGACAATGAGCAGTTCTTC. This sequence encodes CASTATRDNEQFF.

This chain links TRBV19 with TRBJ2-1; perhaps TRBD1 as D (5 bases). This CDR3 is built from 13 residues. Germline values: CDR1 LNHDA, CDR2 SQIVND (reference sequence). Trimming stripped 5 bases from V and 9 bases from J, with 14 bases between. CDR3 nucleotide sequence: TGTGCCAGTAGTGGGGCCTCCAACGTTGAGCAGTTCTTC. It encodes CASSGASNVEQFF.

The chain couples TRBV7-2 to TRBJ2-7; possible D gene TRBD1, 5 bases. V was trimmed by 5 bases and J by 8 bases, leaving 22 bases between them. Germline V gene data show CDR1 as SGHTA and CDR2 as FQGNSA. CDR3 length: 15 residues. CDR3: CASSTTGQPREQQYF. Here the CDR3 DNA reads TGTGCCAGCAGCACAACCGGGCAGCCCAGGGAACAGCAGTACTTC.

This clone was detected once. CDR3 sequence: CATSRDREYGYTF. The DNA for the CDR3 is TGTGCCACCAGCAGAGATAGAGAATATGGCTACACCTTC. The chain recombines TRBV15 with TRBJ1-2; D is undetermined. Trimming cost V 0 bases and J 5 bases, with 7 bases left between them. Germline-derived CDR1 and CDR2 are LNHNV and YYDKDF (reference sequence). The CDR3 contains 13 residues.

The chain links TRBV6-5 to TRBJ2-1, with 7 bases fitting TRBD2. Trimming at V came to 3 bases and at J to 2 bases, leaving 1 base not matched to a gene. Germline-derived CDR1 and CDR2 are MNHEY and SVGAGI. CDR3 size: 14 residues. The CDR3 loop is CASSYGRAYNEQFF. Here the CDR3 DNA reads TGTGCCAGCAGTTATGGGAGGGCCTACAATGAGCAGTTCTTC.

This clone has a single count. V gene TRBV6-1 combines with J gene TRBJ1-2; a weak D match, TRBD1 (6 bases). This CDR3 spans 13 amino acids. The V gene's germline CDR1 is MNHNS and CDR2 SASEGT. Trimming left V 5 bases short and J 6 bases short, with 13 bases between. CDR3 region: CASSLDRRDGYTF. CDR3 in DNA: TGTGCCAGCAGTTTAGACAGGCGCGATGGCTACACCTTC.

The V and J genes are TRBV5-5 and TRBJ2-1; 8 bases align to TRBD2. Germline CDR1 and CDR2: SGHKS and YYEKEE (reference sequence). This CDR3 comprises 15 residues. Germline trimming cut 4 bases from V and 4 bases from J; bases unmatched to any gene: 7. The CDR3 coding sequence is TGTGCCAGCAGCCCCACTAGCGGACTATACAATGAGCAGTTCTTC. Its translation: CASSPTSGLYNEQFF.